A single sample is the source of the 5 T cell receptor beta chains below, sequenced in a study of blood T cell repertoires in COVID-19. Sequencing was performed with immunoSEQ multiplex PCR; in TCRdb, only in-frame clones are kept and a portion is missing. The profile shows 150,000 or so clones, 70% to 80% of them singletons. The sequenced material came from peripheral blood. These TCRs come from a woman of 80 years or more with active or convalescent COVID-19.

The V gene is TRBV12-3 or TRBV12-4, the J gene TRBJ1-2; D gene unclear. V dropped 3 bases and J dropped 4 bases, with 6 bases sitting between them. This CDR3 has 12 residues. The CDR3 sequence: CASSFWAYGYTF. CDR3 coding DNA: TGTGCCAGCAGTTTTTGGGCCTATGGCTACACCTTC.

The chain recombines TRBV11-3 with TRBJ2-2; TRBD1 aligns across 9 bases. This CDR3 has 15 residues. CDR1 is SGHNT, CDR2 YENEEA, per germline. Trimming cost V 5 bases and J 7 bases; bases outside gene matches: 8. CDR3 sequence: CASSQTGTGNGELFF. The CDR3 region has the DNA TGTGCCAGCAGCCAAACCGGGACAGGGAACGGGGAGCTGTTTTTT.

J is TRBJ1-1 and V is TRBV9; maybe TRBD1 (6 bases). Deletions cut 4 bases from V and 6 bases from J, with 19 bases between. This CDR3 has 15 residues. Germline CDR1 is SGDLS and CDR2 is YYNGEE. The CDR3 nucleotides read TGTGCCAGCAGCCCCCCTCCCGGGACATGGTCTGAAGCTTTCTTT. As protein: CASSPPPGTWSEAFF.

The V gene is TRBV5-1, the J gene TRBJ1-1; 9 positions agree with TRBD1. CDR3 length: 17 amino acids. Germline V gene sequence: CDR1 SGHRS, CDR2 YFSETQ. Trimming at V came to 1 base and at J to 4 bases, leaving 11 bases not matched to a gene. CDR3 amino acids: CASSLTPQQGAGTEAFF. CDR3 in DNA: TGCGCCAGCAGCTTGACTCCCCAACAGGGGGCGGGCACTGAAGCTTTCTTT.

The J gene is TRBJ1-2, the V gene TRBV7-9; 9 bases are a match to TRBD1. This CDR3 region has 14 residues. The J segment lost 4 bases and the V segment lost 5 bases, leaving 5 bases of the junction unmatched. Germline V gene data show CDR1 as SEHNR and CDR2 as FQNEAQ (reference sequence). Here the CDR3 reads CASSEGQGRYGYTF. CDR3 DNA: TGTGCCAGCAGCGAGGGACAGGGACGCTATGGCTACACCTTC.